Listed below are T cell receptor beta chains from one sample, sequenced in a study of OX40 agonist ivuxolimab in advanced cancers. Some clones are missing from TCRdb's copy, which holds only in-frame ones; the method was immunoSEQ multiplex PCR. The data contain over 100,000 clones, about nine tenths of them singletons. The specimen comprised CD4+ or CD8+ T cells sorted from blood, sampled in a trial of the OX40 agonist ivuxolimab. Receptors were obtained from an adult with an advanced solid tumor such as melanoma, head and neck, liver or kidney cancer. Each CDR3 is given with its conserved first and last residue. A D gene is named only where the DNA matches it firmly. Clone size is shown for a subset of rows, as once, few, many or a class of expanded clone.

j_call d_call clone_size v_call cdr3_aa cdr3_nt
TRBJ1-2 TRBD1 - TRBV6-6 CASSSGTRRGQAGYTF TGTGCCAGCAGTTCCGGTACCCGCAGGGGGCAAGCTGGCTACACCTTC
TRBJ1-2 - - TRBV27 CASSAARRGTLSYGYTF TGTGCCAGCAGCGCCGCCAGGAGGGGTACCCTGAGCTATGGCTACACCTTC
TRBJ1-3 - - TRBV11-2 CASSSVWQLSGNTIYF TGTGCCAGCAGCTCCGTATGGCAGCTCTCTGGAAACACCATATATTTT
TRBJ1-2 TRBD1 few TRBV10-2 CASRFDRGHSYTF TGCGCCAGCAGGTTTGACAGGGGGCATAGCTACACCTTC
TRBJ1-1 - - TRBV6-5 CASSYSAEMNTEAFF TGTGCCAGCAGTTACTCGGCGGAGATGAACACTGAAGCTTTCTTT
TRBJ2-7 TRBD1 - TRBV18 CASSASTGNPYEQYF TGTGCCAGCTCAGCTTCGACAGGGAACCCCTACGAGCAGTACTTC
TRBJ1-3 - - TRBV10-3 CAISLAGLSGNTIYF TGTGCCATCAGTCTCGCAGGGTTGTCTGGAAACACCATATATTTT
TRBJ1-5 - once TRBV19 CASSRNRELNQPQHF TGTGCCAGTAGTAGAAACAGGGAACTCAATCAGCCCCAGCATTTT
TRBJ2-7 - - TRBV11-2 CASSLSGVAYEQYF TGTGCCAGCAGCTTATCGGGGGTAGCCTACGAGCAGTACTTC
TRBJ1-1 - - TRBV5-6 CASSLVQLPNTEAFF TGTGCCAGCAGCTTGGTTCAGCTACCGAACACTGAAGCTTTCTTT
TRBJ2-4 TRBD2 - TRBV28 CASSTVAGALAKNIQYF TGTGCCAGCAGTACAGTAGCGGGGGCCTTAGCCAAAAACATTCAGTACTTC
TRBJ1-2 - few TRBV6-5 CATGTGAVGYTF TGTGCCACGGGGACGGGGGCTGTCGGCTACACCTTC
TRBJ1-2 - - TRBV11-3 CASSLVNAPNYGYTF TGTGCCAGCAGCTTAGTAAACGCTCCTAACTATGGCTACACCTTC
TRBJ1-1 - - TRBV5-6 CASSLDGSGAFF TGTGCCAGCAGCTTGGATGGGTCAGGGGCTTTCTTT
TRBJ1-4 - - TRBV28 CASMGGNHLFF TGTGCCAGCATGGGCGGAAACCATCTGTTTTTT
TRBJ2-2 - - TRBV7-2 CASSLVTTGRGTGELFF TGTGCCAGCAGCTTAGTTACGACGGGGCGAGGAACCGGGGAGCTGTTTTTT
TRBJ1-1 - - TRBV21-1 CASSYRPCMNTEAFF TGTGCCAGCAGCTATAGACCCTGCATGAACACTGAAGCTTTCTTT
TRBJ1-5 - - TRBV7-3 CASSLNGYSNQPQHF TGTGCCAGCAGCTTAAACGGGTATAGCAATCAGCCCCAGCATTTT
TRBJ2-1 TRBD2 - TRBV10-2 CASSYPSLSGDAPYNEQFF TGCGCCAGCAGTTACCCGAGCCTTAGCGGGGACGCCCCCTACAATGAGCAGTTCTTC
TRBJ1-1 - - TRBV18 CASSPGAALTEAFF TGTGCCAGCTCACCCGGCGCTGCCCTCACTGAAGCTTTCTTT
TRBJ2-6 - - TRBV29-1 CSVQNSGANVLTF TGCAGCGTCCAAAACTCTGGGGCCAACGTCCTGACTTTC
TRBJ2-1 TRBD2 once TRBV27 CASSFAGTGLAGDNEQFF TGTGCCAGCAGTTTCGCGGGGACGGGACTAGCGGGAGACAATGAGCAGTTCTTC
TRBJ1-4 - once TRBV28 CASTTTGATNEKLFF TGTGCCAGCACCACCACTGGGGCAACTAATGAAAAACTGTTTTTT
TRBJ1-5 - - TRBV4-3 CASSQEVQSNQPQHF TGCGCCAGCAGCCAAGAGGTTCAGAGCAATCAGCCCCAGCATTTT
TRBJ2-3 - - TRBV6-4 CASSDSVDTQYF TGTGCCAGCAGTGACTCGGTAGATACGCAGTATTTT
TRBJ2-7 TRBD2 - TRBV5-1 CASKPWTSGNTYEQYF TGCGCCAGCAAACCATGGACTAGCGGGAACACCTACGAGCAGTACTTC
TRBJ2-7 - - TRBV5-4 CASSLQGYRFEQYF TGTGCCAGCAGCTTACAGGGTTATAGGTTCGAGCAGTACTTC
TRBJ1-2 TRBD1 - TRBV28 CASRSGQWNYGYTF TGTGCCAGTCGCTCGGGACAGTGGAACTATGGCTACACCTTC
TRBJ2-1 TRBD2 - TRBV5-4 CASSQSGSPTYNEQFF TGTGCCAGCAGCCAGAGCGGGAGTCCCACCTACAATGAGCAGTTCTTC
TRBJ2-7 - - TRBV28 CASGSSVYEQYF TGTGCCAGCGGTTCGTCGGTCTACGAGCAGTACTTC
TRBJ2-7 TRBD1 once TRBV11-3 CASSSQGVPRKYF TGTGCCAGCAGCTCACAGGGGGTTCCCCGGAAGTACTTC
TRBJ2-5 - - TRBV18 CASSPSSYQETQYF TGTGCCAGCTCACCGAGCAGCTACCAAGAGACCCAGTACTTC
TRBJ2-3 TRBD2 - TRBV28 CASSLLLARTDTQYF TGTGCCAGCAGTTTACTACTAGCGAGAACAGATACGCAGTATTTT
TRBJ2-7 - once TRBV6-1 CASSEPNRGREAGEQYF TGTGCCAGCAGTGAACCGAACAGGGGGCGGGAGGCCGGCGAGCAGTACTTC
TRBJ1-2 - - TRBV28 CASTSPLNYGYTF TGTGCCAGCACCTCCCCCTTGAACTATGGCTACACCTTC
TRBJ2-2 TRBD2 once TRBV4-2 CASSLGTSGSLGTGELFF TGTGCCAGCAGCCTCGGGACTAGCGGGAGTCTGGGTACCGGGGAGCTGTTTTTT
TRBJ2-3 TRBD2 - TRBV5-1 CASSLALAGVPDTQYF TGCGCCAGCAGCTTGGCTTTGGCGGGAGTTCCAGATACGCAGTATTTT
TRBJ2-1 TRBD2 - TRBV7-3 CASSSTTSGEDRPYNEQFF TGTGCCAGCAGCTCAACGACTAGCGGGGAAGACAGGCCCTACAATGAGCAGTTCTTC
TRBJ2-7 - once TRBV10-2 CASSASSSYEQYF TGCGCCAGCAGTGCCAGTAGCTCCTACGAGCAGTACTTC
TRBJ2-1 TRBD2 - TRBV5-1 CASSFPAGGPNEQFF TGCGCCAGCAGCTTCCCAGCGGGAGGGCCCAATGAGCAGTTCTTC
TRBJ1-1 - - TRBV7-9 CASSPQGPEAFF TGTGCCAGCAGCCCACAGGGACCTGAAGCTTTCTTT
TRBJ1-2 TRBD1 - TRBV6-5 CASSYSTGGAYGYTF TGTGCCAGCAGTTACTCAACAGGGGGCGCCTATGGCTACACCTTC
TRBJ2-1 TRBD2 - TRBV18 CASSPPTLSGVYNEQFF TGTGCCAGCTCACCACCTACTTTGAGCGGGGTTTACAATGAGCAGTTCTTC
TRBJ1-2 TRBD1 - TRBV19 CASSSNFRTGGDGYTF TGTGCCAGTAGTTCGAACTTCAGGACAGGGGGCGATGGCTACACCTTC
TRBJ2-1 - once TRBV12-1 CASSTVNEQFF TGTGCCAGCAGCACGGTGAATGAGCAGTTCTTC
TRBJ2-7 - - TRBV30 CAWSRGGGYEQYF TGTGCCTGGAGTCGGGGAGGGGGCTACGAGCAGTACTTC
TRBJ1-4 - - TRBV18 CASSHPTNEKLFF TGTGCCAGCTCACATCCAACTAATGAAAAACTGTTTTTT